Below, 5 T cell receptor beta chains from the same sample are listed, as sequenced in a study of T cell responses to AZD1222 COVID-19 vaccine. Libraries were prepared by immunoSEQ multiplex PCR; TCRdb keeps only in-frame clonotypes and omits some of them. The sample has about 200,000 clones; about 92% are singletons. Source: peripheral blood, taken 28 days after the second dose of the MenACWY control vaccine. The receptor set was obtained from an adult who received the MenACWY meningococcal vaccine as a control.

The rearrangement joins TRBV7-8 to TRBJ1-1; perhaps TRBD1 as D (5 bases). Germline CDR1 SGHVS, CDR2 FQNEAQ. The CDR3 loop spans 13 amino acids. Trimming cost V 6 bases and J 4 bases, with 12 bases left between them. This chain's CDR3 is CASRSLQVTEAFF. The CDR3 DNA sequence: TGTGCCAGCAGGTCGCTACAGGTCACTGAAGCTTTCTTT. The full variable domain, rest sourced from reference TRBV7-8 and TRBJ1-1, is GAGVSQSPRYKVAKRGQDVALRCDPISGHVSLFWYQQALGQGPEFLTYFQNEAQLDKSGLPSDRFFAERPEGSVSTLKIQRTQQEDSAVYLCASRSLQVTEAFFGQGTRLTVV.

V is TRBV5-1 and J is TRBJ1-5; D is uncertain. The length of the CDR3 is 16 residues. Germline CDR1 and CDR2: SGHRS and YFSETQ. With 0 bases removed from V and 1 base from J, the gap between germline ends came to 11 bases. The CDR3 here is CASSLGDPMSNQPQHF. The CDR3 DNA follows: TGCGCCAGCAGCTTGGGCGATCCTATGAGCAATCAGCCCCAGCATTTT.

The chain uses TRBV24-1 and TRBJ2-7, with 10 bases aligning to TRBD2. Germline values: CDR1 KGHDR, CDR2 SFDVKD. Losses at the gene ends were 3 bases for V and 5 bases for J; bases not matched to a gene: 6. The CDR3 covers 15 residues. The DNA of the CDR3 is TGTGCCACCAGTGATACCGGGACTAGCGCCCACGAGCAGTACTTC. This translates into CATSDTGTSAHEQYF.

The chain combines TRBV6-5 with TRBJ1-2; D is undetermined. Trimming left V 6 bases short and J 8 bases short, with 10 bases between. CDR3 length equals 11 residues. The germline gives CDR1 MNHEY, CDR2 SVGAGI. The DNA for the CDR3 is TGTGCCAGCAGGCCAGCCGGGGGCTACACCTTC. The encoded protein is CASRPAGGYTF.

This clone was found once. This sequence joins TRBV6-5 and TRBJ1-2, with D possibly being TRBD1 (5 bases). Trimming removed 2 bases from V and 0 bases from J, with 7 bases in between. The CDR3 covers 14 residues. CDR1 and CDR2 from the germline V gene are MNHEY and SVGAGI. CDR3 sequence: CASSYGDPNYGYTF. CDR3 DNA: TGTGCCAGCAGTTACGGGGACCCTAACTATGGCTACACCTTC.